The clone carrying this T cell receptor beta chain was observed at least ten times. Amplified TCR beta CDR3 regions derived from RNA transcripts. The HTBI primer set served for first-round RT-PCR of the TCR CDR3. TCRdb itself ran the multiplex PCR reads through MiXCR, one entry per CDR3 protein. The sample lists more than 650,000 distinct CDR3 sequences; around 13% were seen once. If no ophthalmopathy progression occurred within 18 months, Graves' hyperthyroidism was stable. This record belongs to a study of T cells in Graves' hyperthyroidism and ophthalmopathy. About the research overall: Peripheral blood was acquired at first diagnosis, ahead of any therapy whatsoever.

V shed 3 bases, J shed 5 bases, and the junction held 7 bases outside the gene matches. Germline assignment: CDR1 SGDLS and CDR2 YYNGEE. This CDR3 has 15 residues. The rearrangement uses TRBV9 and TRBJ2-1, with 8 positions matching TRBD1. The source is a young woman with Graves' hyperthyroidism. The sample taken for sequencing was blood. The CDR3 DNA sequence: TGTGCCAGCAGCGCGGGACAGGAGACCCACAATGAGCAGTTCTTC. Translation: CASSAGQETHNEQFF.